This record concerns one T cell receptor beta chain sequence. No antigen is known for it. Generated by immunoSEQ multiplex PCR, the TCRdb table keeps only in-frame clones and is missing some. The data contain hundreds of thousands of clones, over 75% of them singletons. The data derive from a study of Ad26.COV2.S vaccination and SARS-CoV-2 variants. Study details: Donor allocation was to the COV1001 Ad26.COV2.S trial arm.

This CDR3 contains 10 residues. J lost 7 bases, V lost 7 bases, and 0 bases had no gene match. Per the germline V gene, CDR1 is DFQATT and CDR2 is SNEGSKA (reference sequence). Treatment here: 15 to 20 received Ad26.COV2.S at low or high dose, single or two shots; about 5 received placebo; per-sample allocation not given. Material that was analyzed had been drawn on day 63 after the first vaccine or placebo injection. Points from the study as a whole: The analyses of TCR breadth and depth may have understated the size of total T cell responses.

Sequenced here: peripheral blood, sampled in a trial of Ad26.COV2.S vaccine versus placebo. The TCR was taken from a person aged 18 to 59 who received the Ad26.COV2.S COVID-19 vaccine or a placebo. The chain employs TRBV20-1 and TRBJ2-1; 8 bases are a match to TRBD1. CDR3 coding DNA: TGCAGTGGACAGGGGAATGAGCAGTTCTTC. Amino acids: CSGQGNEQFF.